This T cell receptor beta chain was recorded in a study of OX40 agonist ivuxolimab in advanced cancers. Overall study: Males comprised around 80% of the group, whose mean age was around 62 years (range 23 to 79).

V dropped 1 base and J dropped 4; count of bases not matched to a gene: 11. The CDR3 contains 17 residues. Germline-derived CDR1 and CDR2 are SGHTA and FQGTGA. Repertoires were generated with immunoSEQ multiplex PCR, while TCRdb's copy carries only in-frame clones and drops some. Of roughly 72,000 clones in the sample, 80% to 90% were seen once. This clone was seen only once. Antigen: not known. Study-wide results and caveats: At 0.1 to 3.0 mg/kg and by week 6, CD4+ and CD8+ T cells in the blood had expanded clonally.

The V and J genes are TRBV7-3 and TRBJ2-3; 7 bases fit TRBD2. The sample here was CD4+ or CD8+ T cells sorted from blood, taken in a trial of the OX40 agonist ivuxolimab. This TCR came from an adult with an advanced solid tumor such as melanoma, head and neck, liver or kidney cancer. CDR3 residues: CASSLMGVGGQSDTQYF. The CDR3 coding sequence is TGTGCCAGCAGCTTAATGGGAGTGGGAGGGCAATCAGATACGCAGTATTTT.